This T cell receptor beta chain was sequenced during a study of CD8+ T cells in alopecia areata. Whole-study context: A 6-month period off drug followed tofacitinib, which lasted 6 to 18 months.

The ends were cut back, 0 bases at V and 3 bases at J, with 8 bases in the middle. The length of the CDR3 is 15 residues. CDR1 and CDR2 from the germline V gene are LNHNV and YYDKDF (reference sequence). Extracted RNA was reverse transcribed, and the resulting cDNA served as sequencing template. Clones were sequenced by immunoSEQ multiplex PCR, and TCRdb holds only the in-frame ones, with some missing. There are tens of thousands of clones in the sample; approximately 60% occur only once, and approximately 15% lies in the top ten. This clone was seen a single time. V gene TRBV15 combines with J gene TRBJ2-2; D is uncertain. The clonotype comes from a human donor with alopecia areata. Material: CD8+ T cells sorted from blood, obtained at week 0. The CDR3 sequence is CATSRDRSDTGELFF. CDR3 bases: TGTGCCACCAGCAGAGATAGGTCAGACACCGGGGAGCTGTTTTTT. Full variable domain (remainder filled in from reference TRBV15 and TRBJ2-2): DAMVIQNPRYQVTQFGKPVTLSCSQTLNHNVMYWYQQKSSQAPKLLFHYYDKDFNNEADTPDNFQSRRPNTSFCFLDIRSPGLGDTAMYLCATSRDRSDTGELFFGEGSRLTVL.